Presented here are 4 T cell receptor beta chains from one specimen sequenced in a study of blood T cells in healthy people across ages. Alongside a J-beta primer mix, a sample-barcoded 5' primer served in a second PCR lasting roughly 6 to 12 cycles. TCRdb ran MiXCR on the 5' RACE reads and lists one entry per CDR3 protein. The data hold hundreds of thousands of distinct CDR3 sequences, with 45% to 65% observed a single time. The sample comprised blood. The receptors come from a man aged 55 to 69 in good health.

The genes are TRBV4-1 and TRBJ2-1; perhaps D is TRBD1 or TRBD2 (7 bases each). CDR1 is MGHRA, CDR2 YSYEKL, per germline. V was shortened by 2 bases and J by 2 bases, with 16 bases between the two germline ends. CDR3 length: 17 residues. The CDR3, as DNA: TGCGCCAGCAGCCAAACGACAGGGAGGGGGACCTACAATGAGCAGTTCTTC. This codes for CASSQTTGRGTYNEQFF.

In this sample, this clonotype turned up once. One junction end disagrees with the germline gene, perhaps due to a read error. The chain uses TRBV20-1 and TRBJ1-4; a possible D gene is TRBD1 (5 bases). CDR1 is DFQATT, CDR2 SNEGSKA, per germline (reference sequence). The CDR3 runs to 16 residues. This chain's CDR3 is CSAGDWGTGSGEKLFF. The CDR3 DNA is TGCAGTGCTGGAGATTGGGGGACTGGCTCGGGTGAAAAACTGTTTTTT.

The chain's CDR3 is CASSKVSTGQGGEQYF. DNA for the CDR3: TGTGCCAGCAGCAAAGTGTCGACAGGACAGGGGGGCGAGCAGTACTTC. The V and J genes are TRBV21-1 and TRBJ2-5; TRBD1 reflects the table's D call only, with no check against the DNA. The end of the DNA is better explained by TRBJ2-7, so the J call may be wrong. TRBV21-1 is a pseudogene segment. CDR3 length equals 16 residues.

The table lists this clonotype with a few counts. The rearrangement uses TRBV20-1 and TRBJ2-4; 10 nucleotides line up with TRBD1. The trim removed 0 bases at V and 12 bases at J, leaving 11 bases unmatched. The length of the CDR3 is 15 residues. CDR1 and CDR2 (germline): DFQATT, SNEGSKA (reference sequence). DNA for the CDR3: TGCAGTGCTAGAGAGCCCGGGACAGGGGTAGAGGATCAGTACTTC. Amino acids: CSAREPGTGVEDQYF.